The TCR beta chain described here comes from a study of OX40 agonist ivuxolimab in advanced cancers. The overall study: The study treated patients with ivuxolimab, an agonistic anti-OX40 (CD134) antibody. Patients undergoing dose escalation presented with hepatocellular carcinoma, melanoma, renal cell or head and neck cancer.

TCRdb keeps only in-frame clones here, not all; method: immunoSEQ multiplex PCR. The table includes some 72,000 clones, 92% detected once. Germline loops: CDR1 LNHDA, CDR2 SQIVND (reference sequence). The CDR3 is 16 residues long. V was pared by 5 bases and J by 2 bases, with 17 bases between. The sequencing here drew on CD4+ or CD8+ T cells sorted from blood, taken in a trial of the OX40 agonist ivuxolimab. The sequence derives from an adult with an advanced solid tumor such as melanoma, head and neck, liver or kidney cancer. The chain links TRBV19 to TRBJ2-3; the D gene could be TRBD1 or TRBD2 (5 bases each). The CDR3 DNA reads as TGTGCCAGTAGTCAAGGACGGGACCGGTACACAGATACGCAGTATTTT. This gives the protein CASSQGRDRYTDTQYF.